This is a list of T cell receptor beta chains from one sample in a study of STAT3 mutations in large granular lymphocyte leukemia. TCRdb keeps only in-frame clones here, not all; method: immunoSEQ multiplex PCR. The table has about 15,000 clones, around 90% seen once. The sequenced sample consisted of peripheral blood mononuclear cells. Receptor source: a woman in her forties or fifties with T-cell large granular lymphocyte leukemia. Some clones in this sample may be carry-over from other donors' samples. Each CDR3 is given with its conserved first and last residue. D genes are given only for firm matches. Clone sizes are given selectively: once, few, many, or a class where the clone is expanded.

once | TRBD1 | TRBJ2-7 | TRBV6-6 | CASRTDRGTGEQYF | TGTGCCAGCAGAACCGACAGGGGGACAGGTGAGCAGTACTTC
- | TRBD1 | TRBJ2-7 | TRBV28 | CAAQGQGNYEQYF | TGTGCCGCCCAGGGACAGGGGAACTACGAGCAGTACTTC
once | TRBD2 | TRBJ2-7 | TRBV2 | CASSDGGSYNEQYF | TGTGCCAGCAGTGACGGCGGGAGTTACAACGAGCAGTACTTC
- | TRBD1 | TRBJ2-7 | TRBV5-4 | CASSLDRGQAYEQYF | TGTGCCAGCAGCTTGGACAGGGGGCAAGCGTACGAGCAGTACTTC
- | - | TRBJ1-2 | TRBV4-2 | CASSQDRRNYGYTF | TGTGCCAGCAGCCAAGATCGGAGAAACTATGGCTACACCTTC
- | TRBD2 | TRBJ2-1 | TRBV27 | CASSWSLAAYNEQFF | TGTGCCAGCAGTTGGTCTCTAGCGGCCTACAATGAGCAGTTCTTC
- | - | TRBJ1-5 | TRBV18 | CASSRSGQNQPQHF | TGTGCCAGCTCACGTTCAGGCCAGAATCAGCCCCAGCATTTT
- | TRBD2 | TRBJ2-1 | TRBV5-1 | CASSLTSGSRSEQFF | TGCGCCAGCAGCTTGACGAGCGGGAGTAGGAGTGAGCAGTTCTTC
- | TRBD2 | TRBJ2-1 | TRBV11-2 | CASSNQAGVYNEQFF | TGTGCCAGCAGCAACCAAGCGGGAGTATACAATGAGCAGTTCTTC
- | - | TRBJ1-5 | TRBV6-6 | CASSYGGEAQPQHF | TGTGCCAGCAGTTACGGGGGGGAAGCTCAGCCCCAGCATTTT
- | TRBD1 | TRBJ2-7 | TRBV7-9 | CASSPFGTGAYEQYF | TGTGCCAGCAGCCCCTTCGGGACAGGGGCCTACGAGCAGTACTTC
few | - | TRBJ2-7 | TRBV7-7 | CASSPQIGASEQYF | TGTGCTAGCAGCCCCCAGATAGGCGCGAGCGAGCAGTACTTC